This is a list of T cell receptor beta chains from one sample in a study of T cell responses to AZD1222 COVID-19 vaccine. Clones were read by immunoSEQ multiplex PCR, and TCRdb kept only the in-frame ones, dropping some. The data show some 66,000 clones, nearly 90% seen once. The sequences come from peripheral blood, collected 28 days after the second AZD1222 dose. The receptor set was obtained from an adult who received the AZD1222 COVID-19 vaccine. Each CDR3 is given with its conserved first and last residue. The D gene is left open where the match is weak. Only some rows state a clone size, as once, few, many or a class for expanded clones.

V	size	J	D	DNA	CDR3
TRBV6-4	.	TRBJ1-5	.	TGCAGAATCGAGACCAGCAATCAGCCCCAGCATTTT	CRIETSNQPQHF
TRBV6-5	.	TRBJ1-2	.	TGTGCCAGCAGTCCCGCGGGCTCCTATGGCTACACCTTC	CASSPAGSYGYTF
TRBV7-3	.	TRBJ1-1	.	TGTGCCAGCAGCCAGGAGTGGGGCACTGAAGCTTTCTTT	CASSQEWGTEAFF
TRBV5-1	.	TRBJ2-7	TRBD2	TGCGCCAGCAGCCTTCTAGCGGGAGTAAGGGTCTACGAGCAGTACTTC	CASSLLAGVRVYEQYF
TRBV5-1	few	TRBJ1-6	.	TGCGCCAGCAGCGTCGGGACGGAGAATTCACCCCTCCACTTT	CASSVGTENSPLHF
TRBV4-1	.	TRBJ2-7	.	TGCGCCAGCAGCCAATCCGGCACGGCGGCGTCAGGGAACGAGCAGTACTTC	CASSQSGTAASGNEQYF
TRBV2	.	TRBJ1-6	.	TGTGCCAGCACCGAGGGGAGCTCACCCCTCCACTTT	CASTEGSSPLHF
TRBV4-1	.	TRBJ1-2	TRBD1	TGCGCCAGCAGCCAAGATAACAGGGGGAGCTATGGCTACACCTTC	CASSQDNRGSYGYTF
TRBV25-1	.	TRBJ2-1	.	TGTGCCAGTGAAGGGGGTGAGCAGTTCTTC	CASEGGEQFF
TRBV20-1	few	TRBJ2-7	.	TGCAGTGCTAGTGCAGGGGGGGAGGACGAGCAGTACTTC	CSASAGGEDEQYF
TRBV9	.	TRBJ1-4	TRBD1	TGTGCCAGCAGCGTACAGGGGGGGACTAATGAAAAACTGTTTTTT	CASSVQGGTNEKLFF
TRBV28	.	TRBJ1-5	.	TGTGCCAGCAGTTTCAGGGAGTTGGGCAATCAGCCCCAGCATTTT	CASSFRELGNQPQHF
TRBV28	.	TRBJ1-5	.	TGTGCCAGCAAGAGGAACGAGCCCCAGCATTTT	CASKRNEPQHF
TRBV7-3	.	TRBJ1-2	.	TGTGCCAGCAGCTTAACTCCGGTTACTAACTATGGCTACACCTTC	CASSLTPVTNYGYTF
TRBV12-3/TRBV12-4	.	TRBJ2-2	.	TGTGCCAGCTTCACGGTCGGGGAGCTGTTTTTT	CASFTVGELFF
TRBV14	.	TRBJ1-6	TRBD1	TGTGCCAGCAGCCAATGGAGGACAGGGCGTGATTCACCCCTCCACTTT	CASSQWRTGRDSPLHF
TRBV3-1/TRBV3-2	.	TRBJ2-2	.	TGTGCCAGCAGCCAAGGGGGGGAGCGGGCTTACACCGGGGAGCTGTTTTTT	CASSQGGERAYTGELFF
TRBV19	.	TRBJ2-7	.	TGTGCCAGTAGTATGGGGCATTCCTACGAGCAGTACTTC	CASSMGHSYEQYF
TRBV5-6	.	TRBJ1-5	TRBD1	TGTGCCAGCAGCTTGCGTCAGGGGGCCATCTTGCCCCAGCATTTT	CASSLRQGAILPQHF
TRBV11-2	.	TRBJ1-6	TRBD1	TGTGCCAGCAGGGGCGGACAGGGCCCGGCGGAGGGTTCACCCCTCCACTTT	CASRGGQGPAEGSPLHF
TRBV5-5	.	TRBJ2-5	.	TGTGCCAGCAGCTTACGGACCGGGACGCCCTTAGGGGAGACCCAGTACTTC	CASSLRTGTPLGETQYF
TRBV28	.	TRBJ1-3	.	TGTGCCAGCAGTGTACAGGACTACTCTGGAAACACCATATATTTT	CASSVQDYSGNTIYF
TRBV11-2	.	TRBJ2-2	.	TGTGCCAGCAGCTTAGCGGCCTCCGGGGAGCTGTTTTTT	CASSLAASGELFF
TRBV3-1/TRBV3-2	.	TRBJ2-5	.	TGTGCCAGCCGCCGAGGGGGGAGCGAGTACCAAGAGACCCAGTACTTC	CASRRGGSEYQETQYF
TRBV18	.	TRBJ1-3	TRBD1	TGTGCCAGCTCACCCCTGACAGGGGAAGGAATCTCTGGAAACACCATATATTTT	CASSPLTGEGISGNTIYF
TRBV14	.	TRBJ2-7	TRBD1	TGTGCCAGCAGCCCCACAGGGGGCCGCTACGAGCAGTACTTC	CASSPTGGRYEQYF
TRBV5-4	once	TRBJ2-7	.	TGTGCCAGCAGCTTGTCTACCTCCTACGAGCAGTACTTC	CASSLSTSYEQYF
TRBV5-1	.	TRBJ2-7	TRBD1	TGCGCCAGCAGTTTGGTCGGACAGGGAAGTACCTACGAGCAGTACTTC	CASSLVGQGSTYEQYF
TRBV24-1	.	TRBJ1-2	TRBD1	TGTGCCACCAGTCGCTCACAGGGGAACTATGGCTACACCTTC	CATSRSQGNYGYTF
TRBV5-1	.	TRBJ2-1	TRBD2	TGCGCCAGCAGCTTGGCCGGCGGGAGCTCCTACAATGAGCAGTTCTTC	CASSLAGGSSYNEQFF
TRBV11-2	.	TRBJ2-7	TRBD1	TGTGCCAGCAGCCGAGGGGGCTCGGACGGAACCTACGAGCAGTACTTC	CASSRGGSDGTYEQYF
TRBV19	.	TRBJ2-5	TRBD2	TGTGCCAGTAGGAGAGCTAGCGGGGGAACCGAGACCCAGTACTTC	CASRRASGGTETQYF
TRBV2	.	TRBJ1-6	TRBD1	TGTGCCAGCAGCCAAAGACAGGGCCAGTTGGATTCACCCCTCCACTTT	CASSQRQGQLDSPLHF
TRBV4-1	.	TRBJ2-5	.	TGCGCCAGCAGCCAGCCTGGGAGGAATCAAGAGACCCAGTACTTC	CASSQPGRNQETQYF
TRBV11-2	.	TRBJ2-7	TRBD2	TGTGCCAGCAGCTCGGGACTACCTAACGAGCAGTACTTC	CASSSGLPNEQYF
TRBV29-1	.	TRBJ1-1	TRBD1	TGCAGCGTGGGACAGCCGAGACCACTCACTGAAGCTTTCTTT	CSVGQPRPLTEAFF
TRBV10-3	once	TRBJ2-1	TRBD1	TGTGCCATCAGATCGGGACAGGGGGAAAATGAGCAGTTCTTC	CAIRSGQGENEQFF
TRBV9	.	TRBJ2-3	TRBD2	TGTGCCAGCAGCGTAGGTAGCGGGAGGACGGCAGATACGCAGTATTTT	CASSVGSGRTADTQYF
TRBV4-2	.	TRBJ2-2	.	TGTGCCAGCAGCCAAGAAAACGTCCGGTATACGAACACCGGGGAGCTGTTTTTT	CASSQENVRYTNTGELFF
TRBV7-2	.	TRBJ1-4	.	TGTGCCAGCAGCTTAGATGGCCAGGGTCGGTTGGAAAAACTGTTTTTT	CASSLDGQGRLEKLFF
TRBV9	.	TRBJ1-1	.	TGTGCCAGCAGCGTAGGTGTGGTCCCAGTTGAAGCTTTCTTT	CASSVGVVPVEAFF
TRBV7-9	.	TRBJ2-3	.	TGTGCCAGCAGACGTAGTGGGGGTACAGATACGCAGTATTTT	CASRRSGGTDTQYF
TRBV7-2	.	TRBJ2-4	.	TGTGCCAGCAGCTTGAATAGCGCCGTTTCGAAAAACATTCAGTACTTC	CASSLNSAVSKNIQYF
TRBV5-8	.	TRBJ2-5	.	TGTGCCAGCAGCTTGGTTCTAGGGGGGGTCGAGACCCAGTACTTC	CASSLVLGGVETQYF
TRBV23-1	.	TRBJ1-5	TRBD1	TGCGCCAGCAGTCAACCCGGACAGGTGGACGGTCAGCCCCAGCATTTT	CASSQPGQVDGQPQHF
TRBV19	.	TRBJ2-5	.	TGTGCCAGTAGTATAGGGGGACACCAAGAGACCCAGTACTTC	CASSIGGHQETQYF
TRBV29-1	.	TRBJ2-1	.	TGCAGCGTTGTGGGGGGTGAGCAGTTCTTC	CSVVGGEQFF
TRBV2	.	TRBJ1-1	.	TGTGCCAGCAGTGAAGGCTGGGTCGCTGAAGCTTTCTTT	CASSEGWVAEAFF
TRBV7-9	.	TRBJ1-4	.	TGTGCCAGCAGCTCCCCCGGTTTGGGTAATGAAAAACTGTTTTTT	CASSSPGLGNEKLFF
TRBV28	.	TRBJ1-4	TRBD1	TGTGCCAGCAGTTTAATGACAGGGAACGAAAAACTGTTTTTT	CASSLMTGNEKLFF
TRBV19	.	TRBJ2-7	.	TGTGCCAGTAGTATTCAGGGAAGGAACTACGAGCAGTACTTC	CASSIQGRNYEQYF
TRBV5-1	.	TRBJ2-3	TRBD2	TGCGCCAGCAGCTGGAGGACTAGCGGGAACACAGATACGCAGTATTTT	CASSWRTSGNTDTQYF
TRBV19	.	TRBJ1-5	.	TGTGCCAGTAGTATGGGCAGGGCGAGCAATCAGCCCCAGCATTTT	CASSMGRASNQPQHF
TRBV5-4	few	TRBJ2-1	TRBD1	TGTGCCAGCAGCTTGGACGACAGGGGTCTACTGTTCTTC	CASSLDDRGLLFF
TRBV20-1	.	TRBJ1-5	.	TGCAGTGCTAGTCCCCCGGGGGGGTTCAATCAGCCCCAGCATTTT	CSASPPGGFNQPQHF
TRBV15	.	TRBJ2-3	.	TGTGCCACCAGCAGACAAGCAACGGATACGCAGTATTTT	CATSRQATDTQYF
TRBV19	once	TRBJ1-3	TRBD1	TGTGCCAGTAGTCCCCAAATAAGGACAGGAGTCTCTGGAAACACCATATATTTT	CASSPQIRTGVSGNTIYF
TRBV4-3	once	TRBJ1-3	.	TGCGCCAGCAGCCAAGACAAGGGAATAGCAGGAAACACCATATATTTT	CASSQDKGIAGNTIYF
TRBV5-5	.	TRBJ2-2	TRBD1	TGTGCCAGCAGCACCCGGGCCGGGACAGGGACCGGGGAGCTGTTTTTT	CASSTRAGTGTGELFF